The rows below give T cell receptor beta chains drawn from one sample of a study of blood T cell repertoires in COVID-19. Some clones are missing from TCRdb's copy, which holds only in-frame ones; the method was immunoSEQ multiplex PCR. The sample records 250,000 or so clones, about 89% being singletons. Sequencing input: PBMCs or T cells enriched from blood (not recorded which). The source of these receptors is a young woman who had recovered from COVID-19. Both conserved end residues are part of each CDR3. D genes are given only for firm matches. The size entry is marked missing in some rows and otherwise reads once, few, many or a size class.

d_call	clone_size	v_call	j_call	cdr3_aa	cdr3_nt
TRBD1	once	TRBV30	TRBJ1-6	CAWSVKGAGNSPLHF	TGTGCCTGGAGTGTAAAGGGGGCAGGTAATTCACCCCTCCACTTT
NA	NA	TRBV30	TRBJ1-2	CATRSRAKDYGYTF	TGTGCCACCCGGTCCAGGGCAAAAGACTATGGCTACACCTTC
TRBD1	NA	TRBV7-2	TRBJ2-7	CASSLRIRTGAYEQYF	TGTGCCAGCAGCCTTAGAATCCGGACAGGGGCCTACGAGCAGTACTTC
TRBD2	NA	TRBV5-1	TRBJ2-1	CASSLAPGGRLYNEQFF	TGCGCCAGCAGCTTGGCTCCGGGCGGGAGGCTCTACAATGAGCAGTTCTTC
NA	once	TRBV25-1	TRBJ2-5	CASSAYRAGETQYF	TGTGCCAGCAGTGCCTACAGGGCCGGGGAGACCCAGTACTTC
NA	once	TRBV28	TRBJ2-7	CASRHGLNEQYF	TGTGCCAGCAGGCACGGGTTGAACGAGCAGTACTTC
TRBD2	once	TRBV5-4	TRBJ2-3	CASSLDGLAGGTDTQYF	TGTGCCAGCAGCTTGGACGGCCTAGCGGGAGGCACAGATACGCAGTATTTT
TRBD2	NA	TRBV4-1	TRBJ2-1	CASSQPLWRTSGKGAHNEQFF	TGCGCCAGCAGCCAACCATTGTGGAGGACTAGCGGGAAAGGGGCGCACAATGAGCAGTTCTTC
NA	NA	TRBV4-1	TRBJ1-2	CASSQGAEYPYGYTF	TGCGCCAGCAGCCAAGGGGCAGAATATCCCTATGGCTACACCTTC
TRBD1	NA	TRBV29-1	TRBJ1-5	CSVQGTGDQPQHF	TGCAGCGTGCAGGGGACAGGGGATCAGCCCCAGCATTTT
NA	once	TRBV5-1	TRBJ2-4	CASSLDAGKNIQYF	TGCGCCAGCAGCTTGGATGCGGGAAAAAACATTCAGTACTTC